This passage covers 21 T cell receptor beta chains from one sample sequenced in a study of blood T cell repertoires in COVID-19. Clones were read by immunoSEQ multiplex PCR, and TCRdb kept only the in-frame ones, dropping some. This repertoire shows about 160,000 clones, just under 90% found once; its top ten account for 10%. The material sequenced was peripheral blood. The origin of the receptors is a woman between 65 and 79 years old with COVID-19, enrolled during active disease.

The CDR3 sequence is CASSTSSYEQYF. As DNA, the CDR3 is TGTGCCAGCAGTACTAGCTCCTACGAGCAGTACTTC. This sequence joins TRBV2 and TRBJ2-7; tentatively, D is TRBD2 (5 bases). Germline V gene data show CDR1 as SNHLY and CDR2 as FYNNEI. Trimming took off 5 bases at V and 0 bases at J, with 5 bases between the two ends. The CDR3 length is 12 residues.

This rearrangement joins TRBV28 to TRBJ1-2, with 9 bases identical to TRBD1. The CDR3 totals 13 residues. V lost 4 bases to trimming and J lost 7 bases; unmatched junction nucleotides: 4. Germline CDR1 reads MDHEN; CDR2 reads SYDVKM. CDR3 sequence (DNA): TGTGCCAGCAGTTCCCGACAGGGGGTTGGCTACACCTTC. It codes for CASSSRQGVGYTF.

The rearrangement links TRBV6-6 to TRBJ1-3; the match to TRBD1 covers 7 bases. Per the germline V gene, CDR1 is MNHNY and CDR2 is SVGAGI (reference sequence). With 0 bases clipped from V and 4 bases from J, the junction kept 6 bases outside the gene matches. The CDR3 covers 16 residues. The chain's CDR3 is CASSYSTTGKGNTIYF. The CDR3 DNA follows: TGTGCCAGCAGTTACTCGACGACAGGGAAAGGAAACACCATATATTTT.

This clone was observed a handful of times. The CDR3 loop reads CASSLGDRGSGQPQHF. DNA of the CDR3: TGTGCCAGCAGCTTGGGGGACAGGGGCTCCGGGCAGCCCCAGCATTTT. The chain uses TRBV5-6 and TRBJ1-5, with 10 positions matching TRBD1. The CDR3 extends over 16 amino acids. Germline lookup yields CDR1 SGHDT and CDR2 YYEEEE. V gave up 0 bases and J gave up 7 bases; unmatched junction bases: 7.

The rearrangement uses TRBV7-3 and TRBJ2-2, with D unclear. Germline values: CDR1 SGHTA, CDR2 FQGTGA. Trimming cost V 2 bases and J 6 bases, with 7 bases left between them. The CDR3 covers 13 residues. CDR3 protein: CASSLELPGELFF. The CDR3, as DNA: TGTGCCAGCAGCTTAGAACTCCCCGGGGAGCTGTTTTTT.

The chain joins TRBV2 to TRBJ1-6, with 9 nucleotides matching TRBD1. Germline V lookup: CDR1 SNHLY, CDR2 FYNNEI. The CDR3 totals 17 residues. J was trimmed by 1 base and V by 6 bases; bases with no gene match: 7. CDR3 amino acids: CASSYRQGGSYNSPLHF. CDR3 nucleotides: TGTGCCAGCAGCTATAGACAGGGGGGGTCCTATAATTCACCCCTCCACTTT.

V and J are TRBV27 and TRBJ1-4; TRBD1 is a possible D gene (5 bases). V gave up 6 bases and J gave up 0 bases, with 20 bases separating them. The V gene's germline CDR1 is MNHEY and CDR2 SMNVEV (reference sequence). This CDR3 region has 18 residues. The chain's CDR3 is CASSALGGGVPTNEKLFF. The CDR3 coding sequence is TGTGCCAGCAGCGCTCTCGGGGGTGGGGTCCCAACTAATGAAAAACTGTTTTTT.

The J gene is TRBJ1-1, the V gene TRBV5-1; no clear D gene. V was shortened by 1 base and J by 6 bases, with 13 bases between the two germline ends. The germline V gene encodes CDR1 SGHRS and CDR2 YFSETQ. The CDR3 sequence is 14 residues long. DNA of the CDR3: TGCGCCAGCAGCTTGCCGGGCGGGTCCTCTGAAGCTTTCTTT. Protein: CASSLPGGSSEAFF.

V is TRBV19 and J is TRBJ1-1; 8 nucleotides line up with TRBD1. CDR1 and CDR2 (germline): LNHDA, SQIVND (reference sequence). The CDR3 covers 15 residues. After removal of 5 bases from V and 3 bases from J, the junction contained 8 bases not matched to a gene. The CDR3, as DNA: TGTGCCAGTAGTTCACCAGGGGGCGCTGACACTGAAGCTTTCTTT. Translation gives CASSSPGGADTEAFF. Drawing the rest from reference TRBV19 and TRBJ1-1, the complete variable domain is DGGITQSPKYLFRKEGQNVTLSCEQNLNHDAMYWYRQDPGQGLRLIYYSQIVNDFQKGDIAEGYSVSREKKESFPLTVTSAQKNPTAFYLCASSSPGGADTEAFFGQGTRLTVV.

The chain links TRBV11-2 to TRBJ1-3; 8 bases agree with TRBD1. The ends lost 5 bases at V and 4 bases at J; junction bases unmatched: 7. CDR1 is SGHAT, CDR2 FQNNGV, per germline. The CDR3 is 15 residues long. The DNA for the CDR3 is TGTGCCAGCAGCGCAAGACAGGGGACGGGAAACACCATATATTTT. Amino acids: CASSARQGTGNTIYF.

V gene TRBV27 combines with J gene TRBJ1-5, with 11 bases identical to TRBD1. The CDR3 extends over 15 amino acids. Trimming cost V 5 bases and J 2 bases; bases outside gene matches: 2. CDR1 and CDR2 from the germline V gene are MNHEY and SMNVEV (reference sequence). CDR3 amino acids: CASSRTGGGNQPQHF. In DNA, the CDR3 is TGTGCCAGCAGTCGGACAGGGGGCGGCAATCAGCCCCAGCATTTT.

This chain uses TRBV19 with TRBJ1-2, with TRBD1 identical over 9 bases. Germline CDR1 reads LNHDA; CDR2 reads SQIVND (reference sequence). Trimming removed 6 bases from V and 4 bases from J; junction bases left unmatched: 9. The CDR3 consists of 15 residues. The CDR3 loop is CASSYRDREIYGYTF. CDR3 in DNA: TGTGCCAGTAGCTATAGGGACAGGGAAATCTATGGCTACACCTTC. Together with reference TRBV19 and TRBJ1-2, the CDR3 gives the full variable domain: DGGITQSPKYLFRKEGQNVTLSCEQNLNHDAMYWYRQDPGQGLRLIYYSQIVNDFQKGDIAEGYSVSREKKESFPLTVTSAQKNPTAFYLCASSYRDREIYGYTFGSGTRLTVV.

This chain connects TRBV9 to TRBJ1-1; D remains unclear. This CDR3 is built from 14 residues. Trimming shortened V by 3 bases and J by 0 bases, and 9 bases separated the two germline ends. The germline V gene encodes CDR1 SGDLS and CDR2 YYNGEE. CDR3 region: CASSEDGVNTEAFF. CDR3 DNA: TGTGCCAGCAGCGAAGACGGAGTGAACACTGAAGCTTTCTTT.

This clone was seen only once. The gene calls are TRBV12-3 or TRBV12-4 and TRBJ2-7; the D is unclear. The germline V and J ends were trimmed by 5 bases and 4 bases, with 3 bases remaining between them. The CDR3 is 10 residues long. This CDR3 reads CASSLYEQYF. CDR3 bases: TGTGCCAGCAGTCTATACGAGCAGTACTTC.

The DNA for the CDR3 is TGCGCCAGCAGCTTGGGTATTAGGGGCAGGGGGGCCACTGAAGCTTTCTTT. It is translated as CASSLGIRGRGATEAFF. The chain carries TRBV5-1 and TRBJ1-1, with 7 bases aligning to TRBD1. Trimming at V came to 0 bases and at J to 4 bases, leaving 12 bases not matched to a gene. Looked up from germline, CDR1 is SGHRS and CDR2 is YFSETQ. This CDR3 is 17 amino acids long.

The V gene is TRBV5-6, the J gene TRBJ2-2; D perhaps matches TRBD1 (5 bases). The CDR3 runs 15 residues. The germline V gene encodes CDR1 SGHDT and CDR2 YYEEEE. V dropped 0 bases and J dropped 2 bases, with 8 bases sitting between them. The CDR3 region is CASSLVDRNTGELFF. CDR3 coding DNA: TGTGCCAGCAGCTTGGTCGACAGAAACACCGGGGAGCTGTTTTTT.

The chain carries TRBV10-3 and TRBJ1-6; D is possibly TRBD1 (5 bases). The CDR3 loop spans 12 amino acids. Germline CDR1 reads ENHRY; CDR2 reads SYGVKD. Trimming left V 6 bases short and J 10 bases short, with 10 bases between. CDR3 loop: CAIRGDSSPLHF. CDR3 DNA: TGTGCCATCAGGGGTGACAGCTCACCCCTCCACTTT.

The gene calls are TRBV3-1 (or the pseudogene TRBV3-2) and TRBJ1-3; 7 bases match TRBD1. The CDR3 totals 13 residues. Germline V gene sequence: CDR1 LGHDT, CDR2 YNNKEL (reference sequence). The trim removed 5 bases at V and 3 bases at J, leaving 1 base unmatched. The DNA for the CDR3 is TGTGCCAGCAGCAGGGGGCTTGGAAACACCATATATTTT. Translating gives CASSRGLGNTIYF.

The V call is TRBV14, the J call TRBJ1-1, with 7 positions matching TRBD1. The germline gives CDR1 SGHDN, CDR2 FVKESK. The CDR3 is 13 residues long. The J segment lost 1 base and the V segment lost 4 bases, leaving 0 bases of the junction unmatched. In DNA form, the CDR3 reads TGTGCCAGCAGCCGGACAGGGAACACTGAAGCTTTCTTT. It translates to CASSRTGNTEAFF.

The chain employs TRBV28 and TRBJ1-1, with D uncertain. Trimming took 6 bases from V and 8 from J, leaving 10 bases between them. The CDR3 contains 11 residues. Germline CDR1 reads MDHEN; CDR2 reads SYDVKM. CDR3: CASRLTNEAFF. Written as DNA, the CDR3 is TGTGCCAGCAGACTGACAAACGAAGCTTTCTTT.

The chain uses TRBV5-1 and TRBJ2-5, with TRBD2 identical over 13 bases. Germline lookup yields CDR1 SGHRS and CDR2 YFSETQ. The trim removed 2 bases at V and 0 bases at J, leaving 7 bases unmatched. The CDR3 covers 18 residues. The CDR3 here is CASSLRLAGGLYQETQYF. The DNA for the CDR3 is TGCGCCAGCAGCTTAAGACTAGCGGGGGGACTGTACCAAGAGACCCAGTACTTC.